Each of the 20 T cell receptor beta chains below was sequenced from the same sample in a study of T-cell reconstitution after alpha-beta-depleted transplantation in children. Unique molecular identifiers tagged the TCRbeta library. TCRdb analysed the PCR reads with MiXCR anew, one entry per CDR3 protein. The data show 440,000 or so distinct CDR3 sequences, with 11% seen just once and roughly 5% held by the top ten. Sequencing was performed on PBMCs from the stem cell graft donor, taken from the stem cell graft. The receptors were sampled from a human donor who donated a stem cell graft to a child with acute myeloid leukemia.

This clonotype occurred once. Just one base apart from a much larger clone, this may be a read error. The CDR3 end shows no conserved phenylalanine or tryptophan, and so a read error is likely. This rearrangement joins TRBV4-2 to TRBJ2-3; a possible D gene is TRBD2 (6 bases). Germline V gives CDR1 LGHNA, CDR2 YNFKEQ. Trimming stripped 4 bases from V and 9 bases from J, with 14 bases between. The length of the CDR3 is 13 residues. The CDR3 here is CASSLTSGDTQYY. CDR3 in DNA: TGTGCCAGCAGCCTGACTAGTGGAGACACGCAGTATTAT.

This clonotype was detected a few times. The chain has TRBV27 and TRBJ1-1, with D tentatively TRBD1 (5 bases). CDR3 length: 15 amino acids. The germline V gene has CDR1 MNHEY and CDR2 SMNVEV (reference sequence). V was shortened by 5 bases and J by 2 bases, with 15 bases between the two germline ends. The CDR3 region has the DNA TGTGCCAGCAGTCTCTCCTTTCGGGGCAACACTGAAGCTTTCTTT. This encodes CASSLSFRGNTEAFF.

The gene calls are TRBV6-2 or TRBV6-3 and TRBJ2-1, with a tentative D call TRBD1 (5 bases). This CDR3 has 15 amino acids. The V end lost 0 bases, the J end lost 2 bases, and 8 bases lay between the germline ends. Germline V gives CDR1 MNHEY, CDR2 SVGEGT. CDR3 in amino acids: CASSYSGVPYNEQFF. As DNA, the CDR3 is TGTGCCAGCAGTTACTCAGGGGTACCCTACAATGAGCAGTTCTTC.

V is TRBV11-2 and J is TRBJ1-2; D not certain. Germline V gene lookup returns CDR1 SGHAT and CDR2 FQNNGV. This CDR3 is built from 14 residues. The germline V and J ends were trimmed by 5 bases and 6 bases, with 16 bases remaining between them. Here the CDR3 DNA reads TGTGCCAGCAGCATAACAACAGCCTCGGATGGCTACACCTTC. Protein product: CASSITTASDGYTF.

This clonotype was seen a few times. The genes are TRBV30 and TRBJ2-1; D possibly matches TRBD1 or TRBD2 (6 bases each). Trimming pared 5 bases from V and 1 base from J, leaving 12 bases between. CDR1 and CDR2 from the germline V gene are GTSNPN and SVGIG (reference sequence). This CDR3 contains 14 residues. The CDR3 reads CAWGKGGSYNEQFF. The CDR3 DNA sequence: TGTGCCTGGGGAAAAGGGGGGTCCTACAATGAGCAGTTCTTC.

This clonotype was seen repeatedly, ten times or more. This chain uses TRBV20-1 with TRBJ2-1, with 11 bases identical to TRBD2. Trimming took 5 bases from V and 10 from J; bases not matched to a gene: 7. The length of the CDR3 is 13 residues. Germline lookup yields CDR1 DFQATT and CDR2 SNEGSKA (reference sequence). Written as DNA, the CDR3 is TGCAGTGCTGTTAGCGGGGGGGCGTTCGAGCAGTTCTTC. Protein sequence: CSAVSGGAFEQFF.

This clonotype has more than one count but fewer than ten. The chain links TRBV4-3 to TRBJ2-5; possibly TRBD1 for D (5 bases). The CDR3 covers 18 residues. Germline V lookup: CDR1 LGHNA, CDR2 YSLEER. V lost 1 base and J 2 bases, leaving 20 bases between the germline ends. Here the CDR3 DNA reads TGCGCCAGCAGCCAAGTTGGGCCGGACAAGGGGAATCAAGAGACCCAGTACTTC. Amino acid sequence: CASSQVGPDKGNQETQYF.

This clonotype was seen a single time. The chain joins TRBV4-1 to TRBJ1-2; D gene unclear. The germline CDR1 and CDR2 sequences are MGHRA and YSYEKL. The CDR3 is 12 amino acids. V shed 1 base and J shed 4 bases, with 4 bases lying between them. DNA for the CDR3: TGCGCCAGCAGCCAAGTCCGCTATGGCTACACCTTC. Protein sequence: CASSQVRYGYTF.

The V call is TRBV11-1, the J call TRBJ2-2, with 9 bases lining up with TRBD1. CDR1 and CDR2 from the germline V gene are SGHAT and FQDESV (reference sequence). The V gene end was trimmed by 4 bases and the J gene end by 0 bases; junction bases not matched to a gene: 12. The CDR3 covers 19 residues. The chain's CDR3 is CASSSPTGGGGANTGELFF. The CDR3 bases are TGTGCCAGCAGCTCCCCGACAGGGGGAGGGGGCGCGAACACCGGGGAGCTGTTTTTT.

Remarks on this clonotype: Its ends do not fully match the called genes, so a read error is possible. The V call is TRBV3-1, the J call TRBJ1-4; D is unresolved. This CDR3 is built from 15 residues. The germline V gene encodes CDR1 LGHDT and CDR2 YNNKEL (reference sequence). The CDR3 nucleotides read TGTGCCTGCAGCCACGGAGGAGGGACTAATGAAAAACTGTTTTTT. Translation: CACSHGGGTNEKLFF.

This clonotype appeared a few times. The J gene is TRBJ2-7, the V gene TRBV6-6, with a possible D match to TRBD2 (6 bases). This CDR3 is 13 amino acids long. Germline V CDR1 and CDR2: MNHNY, SVGAGI (reference sequence). Trimming cost V 0 bases and J 6 bases, with 9 bases left between them. The CDR3 region is CASSYSGGSEQYF. The DNA of the CDR3 is TGTGCCAGCAGTTACTCAGGAGGGTCCGAGCAGTACTTC.

This clonotype was counted only a few times. For the CDR3, the DNA is TGCGCCAGCAGCCCTGGTGAAGATACAGATACGCAGTATTTT. It codes for CASSPGEDTDTQYF. The gene calls are TRBV5-1 and TRBJ2-3; D unresolved. This CDR3 region has 14 residues. Germline CDR1 and CDR2: SGHRS and YFSETQ. Trimming stripped 4 bases from V and 3 bases from J, with 12 bases between.

The table lists this clonotype with a few counts. CDR3 protein: CASSAEGDRVYGYTF. CDR3 nucleotides: TGTGCCAGCAGCGCAGAGGGGGACAGGGTCTATGGCTACACCTTC. The V call is TRBV9, the J call TRBJ1-2; 9 bases are shared with TRBD1. This CDR3 spans 15 amino acids. Germline CDR1 reads SGDLS; CDR2 reads YYNGEE. J gave up 4 bases and V 3 bases, and 7 bases lay outside the gene matches.

The chain has TRBV7-2 and TRBJ2-1, with D possibly being TRBD1 or TRBD2 (5 bases each). CDR3 length: 15 amino acids. Trimming removed 2 bases from V and 7 bases from J, with 15 bases in between. From germline, CDR1 is SGHTA and CDR2 FQGNSA. CDR3 protein: CASSLFGTSVNEQFF. As DNA, the CDR3 is TGTGCCAGCAGCTTATTTGGGACGAGTGTAAATGAGCAGTTCTTC.

This clonotype was observed many times. The rearrangement joins TRBV28 to TRBJ2-2; tentatively, D is TRBD2 (5 bases). The CDR3 length is 13 residues. Germline lookup yields CDR1 MDHEN and CDR2 SYDVKM. Deletions cut 6 bases from V and 4 bases from J, with 9 bases between. The CDR3 reads CASSEGGTGELFF. The CDR3 DNA sequence: TGTGCCAGCAGCGAGGGTGGCACCGGGGAGCTGTTTTTT.

This clonotype was seen more than once but under ten times. The chain is built from TRBV7-3 and TRBJ1-6, with D hard to call. Germline V gene sequence: CDR1 SGHTA, CDR2 FQGTGA. There are 14 residues in the CDR3. Trimming left V 4 bases short and J 9 bases short, with 13 bases between. CDR3 protein: CASSSRSGGSPLHF. Here the CDR3 DNA reads TGTGCCAGCAGCTCCCGCAGCGGTGGTTCACCCCTCCACTTT.

The chain is built from TRBV4-1 and TRBJ2-2; TRBD1 aligns across 9 bases. The CDR3 loop spans 14 amino acids. CDR1 is MGHRA, CDR2 YSYEKL, per germline. The trim removed 4 bases at V and 7 bases at J, leaving 4 bases unmatched. CDR3 nucleotides: TGCGCCAGCAGCCCGGGACAGGGAGTCGGGGAGCTGTTTTTT. Encoded protein: CASSPGQGVGELFF.

Turning to this clonotype: This CDR3 fails to terminate in the conserved phenylalanine or tryptophan, so it likely reflects a read error. The genes are TRBV12-3 or TRBV12-4 and TRBJ2-7; 8 bases match TRBD2. The length of the CDR3 is 15 residues. V lost 3 bases, J lost 6 bases, and 10 bases stayed unmatched. This chain's CDR3 is CASSLGTRVYSEQYL. The CDR3 nucleotides read TGTGCCAGCAGTTTGGGGACTAGGGTTTACTCCGAGCAGTACTTA.

This chain links TRBV20-1 with TRBJ2-7; no firm D call. Trimming stripped 0 bases from V and 3 bases from J, with 15 bases between. Per germline, CDR1 DFQATT and CDR2 SNEGSKA (reference sequence). CDR3 size: 15 residues. Here the CDR3 reads CSARDVRTSLYEQYF. The CDR3 DNA follows: TGCAGTGCTAGAGATGTGAGGACGAGCCTCTACGAGCAGTACTTC.

V and J are TRBV4-2 and TRBJ2-5; 15 bases align to TRBD2. Germline trimming cut 3 bases from V and 4 bases from J; bases unmatched to any gene: 12. CDR1 is LGHNA, CDR2 YNFKEQ, per germline. CDR3 length: 19 amino acids. This CDR3 reads CASSQTGTSGGPGLETQYF. In DNA form, the CDR3 reads TGTGCCAGCAGCCAGACCGGGACTAGCGGGGGGCCTGGGCTAGAGACCCAGTACTTC.